The next 5 T cell receptor beta chains were all read from a single sample in a study of blood T cell repertoires in COVID-19 (dated by TCRdb to the early 2020s). Libraries were made using the immunoSEQ multiplex PCR assay. TCRdb carries this immuneACCESS record with in-frame sequences only. Its versions omit some clonotypes, under half of them owing to an unresolved V gene in the studies checked, with the rest unexplained. Present in this sample are about 230,000 clones, approximately 81% of which were seen just once. Together, the top ten hold roughly 8% of the sample. The sample taken for sequencing was peripheral blood. The receptor set was obtained from a woman aged 80 or over with acute or convalescent COVID-19.

V is TRBV29-1 and J is TRBJ2-7, with no clear D. CDR3 length: 12 residues. V gave up 3 bases and J gave up 6 bases, with 12 bases separating them. Germline CDR1 reads SQVTM; CDR2 reads ANQGSEA. This chain's CDR3 is CSVDSKLCEQYF. The CDR3 bases are TGCAGCGTTGATTCTAAGCTCTGCGAGCAGTACTTC.

The V gene is TRBV5-4, the J gene TRBJ2-7, with a possible D match to TRBD1 (6 bases). The CDR3 sequence is 14 residues long. Per the germline V gene, CDR1 is SGHNT and CDR2 is YYREEE (reference sequence). The V gene lost 0 bases and the J gene lost 2 bases, with 9 bases spanning the gap. Here the CDR3 reads CASSLDQGTYEQYF. The CDR3 DNA follows: TGTGCCAGCAGCTTGGATCAGGGGACCTACGAGCAGTACTTC.

This chain connects TRBV6-6 to TRBJ1-5; 8 nucleotides agree with TRBD1. Germline loops: CDR1 MNHNY, CDR2 SVGAGI (reference sequence). After removal of 5 bases from V and 15 bases from J, the junction contained 15 bases not matched to a gene. The CDR3 loop spans 14 amino acids. The CDR3 sequence: CASSPLPTGAERHF. The CDR3 nucleotides are TGTGCCAGCAGTCCCCTCCCGACAGGGGCCGAACGGCATTTT.

This clone has just one count. This sequence joins TRBV5-1 and TRBJ2-5, with D tentatively TRBD1 (6 bases). Germline CDR1 reads SGHRS; CDR2 reads YFSETQ. With 4 bases removed from V and 2 bases from J, the gap between germline ends came to 12 bases. CDR3 length equals 14 residues. The CDR3, as DNA: TGCGCCAGCAGCCCATTGGACAGTCAAGAGACCCAGTACTTC. This gives the protein CASSPLDSQETQYF.

CDR3 coding DNA: TGTGCCACCAGCAGTGGACAGGCCTGGGGTGGCTACACCTTC. Its translation is CATSSGQAWGGYTF. The chain employs TRBV15 and TRBJ1-2; 7 bases are a match to TRBD1. The CDR3 is made up of 14 amino acids. The V and J ends lost 3 bases and 7 bases, in that order; junction bases with no gene match: 8. Per germline, CDR1 LNHNV and CDR2 YYDKDF (reference sequence). The full variable domain, in which reference TRBV15 and TRBJ1-2 provide the parts outside the CDR3, is DAMVIQNPRYQVTQFGKPVTLSCSQTLNHNVMYWYQQKSSQAPKLLFHYYDKDFNNEADTPDNFQSRRPNTSFCFLDIRSPGLGDTAMYLCATSSGQAWGGYTFGSGTRLTVV.